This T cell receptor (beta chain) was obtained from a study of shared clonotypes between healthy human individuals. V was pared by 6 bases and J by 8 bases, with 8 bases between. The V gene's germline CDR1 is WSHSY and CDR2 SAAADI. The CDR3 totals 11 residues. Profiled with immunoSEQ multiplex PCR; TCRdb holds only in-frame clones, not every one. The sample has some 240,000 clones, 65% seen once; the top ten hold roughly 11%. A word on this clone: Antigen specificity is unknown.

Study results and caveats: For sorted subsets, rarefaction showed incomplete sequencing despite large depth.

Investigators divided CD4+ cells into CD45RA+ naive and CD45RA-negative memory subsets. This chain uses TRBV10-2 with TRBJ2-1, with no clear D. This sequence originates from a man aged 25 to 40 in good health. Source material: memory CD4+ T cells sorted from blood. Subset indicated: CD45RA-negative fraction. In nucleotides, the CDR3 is TGCGCCAGCAGGCTAGTTGATGAGCAGTTCTTC. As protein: CASRLVDEQFF.